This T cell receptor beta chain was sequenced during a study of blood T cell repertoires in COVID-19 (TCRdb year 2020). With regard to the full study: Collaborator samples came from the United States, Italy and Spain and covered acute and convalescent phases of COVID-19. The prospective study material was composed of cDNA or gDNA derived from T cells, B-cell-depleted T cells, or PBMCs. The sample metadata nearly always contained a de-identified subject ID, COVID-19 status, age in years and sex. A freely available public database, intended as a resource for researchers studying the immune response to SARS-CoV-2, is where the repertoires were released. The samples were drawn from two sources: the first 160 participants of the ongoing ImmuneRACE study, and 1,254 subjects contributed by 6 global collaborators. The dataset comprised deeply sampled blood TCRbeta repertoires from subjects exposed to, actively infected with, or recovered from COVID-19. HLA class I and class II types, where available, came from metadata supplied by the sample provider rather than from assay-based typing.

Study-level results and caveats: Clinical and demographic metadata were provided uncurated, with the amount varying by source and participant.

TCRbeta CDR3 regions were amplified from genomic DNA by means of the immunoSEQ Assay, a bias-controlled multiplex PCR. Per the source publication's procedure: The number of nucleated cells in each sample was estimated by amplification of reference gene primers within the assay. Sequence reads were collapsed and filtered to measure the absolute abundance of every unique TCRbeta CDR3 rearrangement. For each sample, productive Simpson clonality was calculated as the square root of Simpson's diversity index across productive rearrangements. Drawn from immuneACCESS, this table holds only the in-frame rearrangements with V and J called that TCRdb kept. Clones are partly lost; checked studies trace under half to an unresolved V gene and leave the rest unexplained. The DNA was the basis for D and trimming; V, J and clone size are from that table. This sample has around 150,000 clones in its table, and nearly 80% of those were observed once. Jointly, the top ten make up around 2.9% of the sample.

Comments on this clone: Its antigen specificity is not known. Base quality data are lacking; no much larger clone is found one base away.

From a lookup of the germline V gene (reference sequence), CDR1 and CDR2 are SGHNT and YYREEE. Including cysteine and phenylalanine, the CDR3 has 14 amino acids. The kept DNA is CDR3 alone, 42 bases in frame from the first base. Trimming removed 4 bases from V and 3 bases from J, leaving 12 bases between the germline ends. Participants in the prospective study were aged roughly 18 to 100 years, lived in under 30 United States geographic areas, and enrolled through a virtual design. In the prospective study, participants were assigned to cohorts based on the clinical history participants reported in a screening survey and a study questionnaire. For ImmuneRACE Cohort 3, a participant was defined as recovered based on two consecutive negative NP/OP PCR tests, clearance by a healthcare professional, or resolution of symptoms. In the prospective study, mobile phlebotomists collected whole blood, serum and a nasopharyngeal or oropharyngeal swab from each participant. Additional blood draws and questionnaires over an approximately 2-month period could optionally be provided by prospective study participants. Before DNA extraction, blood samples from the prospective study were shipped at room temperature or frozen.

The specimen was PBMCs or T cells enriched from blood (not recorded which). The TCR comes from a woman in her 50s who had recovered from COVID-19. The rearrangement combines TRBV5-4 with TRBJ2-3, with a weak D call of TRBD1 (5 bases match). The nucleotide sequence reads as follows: TGTGCCAGCAGCACGATCCAGGGAACAGATACGCAGTATTTT. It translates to CASSTIQGTDTQYF. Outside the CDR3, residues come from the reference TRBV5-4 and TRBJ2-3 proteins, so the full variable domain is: ETGVTQSPTHLIKTRGQQVTLRCSSQSGHNTVSWYQQALGQGPQFIFQYYREEENGRGNFPPRFSGLQFPNYSSELNVNALELDDSALYLCASSTIQGTDTQYFGPGTRLTVL.